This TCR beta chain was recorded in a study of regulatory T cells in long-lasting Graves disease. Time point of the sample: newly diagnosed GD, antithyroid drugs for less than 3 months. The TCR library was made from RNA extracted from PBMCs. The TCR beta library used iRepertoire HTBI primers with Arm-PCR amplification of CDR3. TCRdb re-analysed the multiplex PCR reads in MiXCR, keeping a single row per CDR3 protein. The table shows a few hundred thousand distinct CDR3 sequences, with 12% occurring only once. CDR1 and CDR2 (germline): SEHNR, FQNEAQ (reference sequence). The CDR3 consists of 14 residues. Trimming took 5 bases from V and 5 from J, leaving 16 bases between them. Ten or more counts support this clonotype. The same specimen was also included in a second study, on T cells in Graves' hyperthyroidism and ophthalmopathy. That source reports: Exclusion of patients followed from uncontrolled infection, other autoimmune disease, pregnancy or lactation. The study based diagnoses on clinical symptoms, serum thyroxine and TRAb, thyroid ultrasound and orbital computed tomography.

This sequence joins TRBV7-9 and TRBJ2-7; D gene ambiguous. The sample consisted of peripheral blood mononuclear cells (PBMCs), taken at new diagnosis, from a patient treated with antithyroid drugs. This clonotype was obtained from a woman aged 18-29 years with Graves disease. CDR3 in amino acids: CASSRTQVLDEQYV. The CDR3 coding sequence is TGTGCCAGCAGCCGTACACAAGTTTTGGACGAGCAGTACGTC.